This is a list of T cell receptor beta chains from one sample in a study of blood T cell repertoires in COVID-19. Sequencing used immunoSEQ multiplex PCR; TCRdb keeps in-frame clones, though not all of them. The data contain roughly 79,000 clones, roughly 80% of them seen just once; the ten biggest clones take up about 5.8%. The specimen sequenced was peripheral blood. Receptors were obtained from a man aged 60 to 69 with active or convalescent COVID-19. Each CDR3 is given with its conserved first and last residue. A D gene is named only where the DNA matches it firmly. Size is omitted from some rows. Given values are once, few, many or a class for expanded clones.

length,J,D,V,size,CDR3,DNA
17,TRBJ2-2,TRBD2,TRBV19,once,CASSIRPGRGRSGELFF,TGTGCCAGTAGTATACGACCGGGGCGGGGGAGGTCCGGGGAGCTGTTTTTT
13,TRBJ1-1,-,TRBV19,-,CASSRQVNTEAFF,TGTGCCAGTAGCAGACAGGTAAACACTGAAGCTTTCTTT
14,TRBJ1-1,-,TRBV13,many,CASSLEGGSVEAFF,TGTGCCAGCAGCTTAGAGGGAGGTTCCGTTGAAGCTTTCTTT
15,TRBJ2-7,TRBD1,TRBV27,-,CASSTTGGVLYEQYF,TGTGCCAGCAGTACTACAGGGGGAGTTTTATACGAGCAGTACTTC
17,TRBJ1-4,-,TRBV3-1/TRBV3-2,-,CASSPAGTAATNEKLFF,TGTGCCAGCAGCCCCGCTGGAACAGCAGCAACTAATGAAAAACTGTTTTTT
13,TRBJ2-1,TRBD2,TRBV12-3/TRBV12-4,-,CASSLYGGAGQFF,TGTGCCAGCAGTCTCTACGGGGGGGCCGGGCAGTTCTTC
16,TRBJ2-7,TRBD1,TRBV28,few,CASSPPGTGVLYEQYF,TGTGCCAGCAGTCCCCCCGGGACAGGGGTCCTCTACGAGCAGTACTTC
13,TRBJ2-7,-,TRBV7-9,-,CASSLSPVYEQYF,TGTGCCAGCAGCTTATCGCCAGTTTACGAGCAGTACTTC
15,TRBJ1-2,-,TRBV4-3,medium-sized,CASSQETQGIYGYTF,TGCGCCAGCAGCCAAGAGACCCAGGGGATCTATGGCTACACCTTC
14,TRBJ1-1,TRBD1,TRBV18,-,CASSRYDRDTEAFF,TGTGCCAGCTCCCGATATGACAGGGATACTGAAGCTTTCTTT
15,TRBJ2-4,-,TRBV19,once,CASTPQGSAKNIQYF,TGTGCCAGTACCCCACAGGGCTCAGCCAAAAACATTCAGTACTTC
17,TRBJ2-5,TRBD1,TRBV9,-,CASSVGSGTVEVETQYF,TGTGCCAGCAGCGTAGGATCCGGGACAGTGGAGGTAGAGACCCAGTACTTC